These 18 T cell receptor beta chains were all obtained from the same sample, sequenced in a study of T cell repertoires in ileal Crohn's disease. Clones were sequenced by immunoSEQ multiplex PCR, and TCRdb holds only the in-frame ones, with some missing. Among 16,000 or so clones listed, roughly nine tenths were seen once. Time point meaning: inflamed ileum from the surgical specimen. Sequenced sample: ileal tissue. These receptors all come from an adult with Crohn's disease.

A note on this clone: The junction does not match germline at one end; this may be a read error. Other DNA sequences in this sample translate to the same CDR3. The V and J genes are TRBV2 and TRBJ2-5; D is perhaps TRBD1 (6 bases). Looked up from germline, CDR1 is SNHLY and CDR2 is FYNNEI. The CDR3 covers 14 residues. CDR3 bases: TGTGCCAGCAAAGACACAGGGTACCAAGAAACCCAGTACTTC. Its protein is CASKDTGYQETQYF.

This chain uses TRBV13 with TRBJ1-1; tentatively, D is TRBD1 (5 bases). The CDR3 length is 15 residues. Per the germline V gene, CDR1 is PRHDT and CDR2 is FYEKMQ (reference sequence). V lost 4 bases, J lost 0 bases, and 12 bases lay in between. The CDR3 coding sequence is TGTGCCAGCAGCTCTACGACAGCCATGAACACTGAAGCTTTCTTT. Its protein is CASSSTTAMNTEAFF.

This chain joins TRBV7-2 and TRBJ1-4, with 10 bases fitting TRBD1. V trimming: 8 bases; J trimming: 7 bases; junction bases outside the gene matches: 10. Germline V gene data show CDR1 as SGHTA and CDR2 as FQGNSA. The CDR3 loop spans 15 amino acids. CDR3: CASGPGTGVGEKLFF. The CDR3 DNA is TGTGCCAGCGGTCCCGGGACAGGGGTGGGTGAAAAACTGTTTTTT.

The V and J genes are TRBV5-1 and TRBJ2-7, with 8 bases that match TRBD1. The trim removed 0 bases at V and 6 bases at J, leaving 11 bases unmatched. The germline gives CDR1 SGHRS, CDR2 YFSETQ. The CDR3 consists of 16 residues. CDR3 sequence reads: CASSLAVSQGVGEQYF. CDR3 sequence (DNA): TGCGCCAGCAGCTTGGCCGTGTCACAGGGGGTCGGCGAGCAGTACTTC.

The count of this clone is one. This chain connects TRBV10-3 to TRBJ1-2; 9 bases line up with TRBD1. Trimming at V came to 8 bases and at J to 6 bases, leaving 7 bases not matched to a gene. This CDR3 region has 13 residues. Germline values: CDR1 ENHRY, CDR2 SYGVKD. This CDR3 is CAIGWTGENGYTF. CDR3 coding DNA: TGTGCCATCGGTTGGACAGGGGAAAATGGCTACACCTTC.

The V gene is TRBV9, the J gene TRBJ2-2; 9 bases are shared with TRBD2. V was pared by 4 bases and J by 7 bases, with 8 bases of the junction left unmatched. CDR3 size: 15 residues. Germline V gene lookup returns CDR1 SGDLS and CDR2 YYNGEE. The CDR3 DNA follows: TGTGCCAGCAGCCCATGGGGACTAGCTGTCGGGGAGCTGTTTTTT. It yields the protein CASSPWGLAVGELFF. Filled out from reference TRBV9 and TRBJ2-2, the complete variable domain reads DSGVTQTPKHLITATGQRVTLRCSPRSGDLSVYWYQQSLDQGLQFLIQYYNGEERAKGNILERFSAQQFPDLHSELNLSSLELGDSALYFCASSPWGLAVGELFFGEGSRLTVL.

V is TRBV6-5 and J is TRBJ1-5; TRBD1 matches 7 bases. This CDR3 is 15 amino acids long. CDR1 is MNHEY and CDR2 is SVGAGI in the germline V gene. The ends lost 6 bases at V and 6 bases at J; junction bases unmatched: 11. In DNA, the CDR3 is TGTGCCAGCAGACGGGGACAGTCTCAGGGTCAGCCCCAGCATTTT. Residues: CASRRGQSQGQPQHF.

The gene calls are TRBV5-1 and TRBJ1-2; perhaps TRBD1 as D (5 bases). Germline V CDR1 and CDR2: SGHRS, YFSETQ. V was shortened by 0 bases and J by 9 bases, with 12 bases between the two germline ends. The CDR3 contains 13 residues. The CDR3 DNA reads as TGCGCCAGCAGCTTGGACGCAGGGCAACGCTACACCTTC. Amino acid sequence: CASSLDAGQRYTF.

DNA of the CDR3: TGTGCCAGCAGTTTATTCGGCAACCTAGCGGGGACCTACGAGCAGTACTTC. The encoded protein is CASSLFGNLAGTYEQYF. The V gene is TRBV28, the J gene TRBJ2-7, with 9 bases aligning to TRBD2. CDR1 and CDR2 from the germline V gene are MDHEN and SYDVKM. This CDR3 is 17 amino acids long. The ends lost 1 base at V and 2 bases at J; junction bases unmatched: 9.

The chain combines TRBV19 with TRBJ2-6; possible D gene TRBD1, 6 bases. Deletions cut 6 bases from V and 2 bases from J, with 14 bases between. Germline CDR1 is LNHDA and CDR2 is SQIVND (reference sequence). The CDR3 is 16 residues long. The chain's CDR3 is CASSDQGYAGANVLTF. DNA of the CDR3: TGTGCCAGTAGCGATCAGGGGTACGCTGGGGCCAACGTCCTGACTTTC.

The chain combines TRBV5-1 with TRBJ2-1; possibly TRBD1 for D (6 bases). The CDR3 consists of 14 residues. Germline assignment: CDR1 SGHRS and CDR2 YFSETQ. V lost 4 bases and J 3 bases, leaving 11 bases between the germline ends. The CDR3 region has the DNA TGCGCCAGCAGCCTCGGACAGAGCTACAATGAGCAGTTCTTC. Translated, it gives CASSLGQSYNEQFF.

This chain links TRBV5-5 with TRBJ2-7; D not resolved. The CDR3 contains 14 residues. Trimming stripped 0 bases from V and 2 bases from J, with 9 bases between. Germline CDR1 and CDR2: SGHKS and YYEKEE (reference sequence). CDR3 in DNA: TGTGCCAGCAGCTTGGCCTGGAGAACCTACGAGCAGTACTTC. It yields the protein CASSLAWRTYEQYF.

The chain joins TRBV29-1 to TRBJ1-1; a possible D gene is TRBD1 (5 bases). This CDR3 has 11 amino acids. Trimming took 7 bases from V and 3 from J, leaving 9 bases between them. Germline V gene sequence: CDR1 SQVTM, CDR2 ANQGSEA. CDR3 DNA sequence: TGCAGCGGGGAGGGGTACACTGAAGCTTTCTTT. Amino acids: CSGEGYTEAFF.

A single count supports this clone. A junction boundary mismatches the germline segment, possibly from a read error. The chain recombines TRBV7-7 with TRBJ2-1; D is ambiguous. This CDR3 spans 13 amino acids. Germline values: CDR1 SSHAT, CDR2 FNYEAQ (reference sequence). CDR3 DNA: TGTGCTAGCAGCTATGGAAACGACAATGAGCAGTTCTTC. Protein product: CASSYGNDNEQFF.

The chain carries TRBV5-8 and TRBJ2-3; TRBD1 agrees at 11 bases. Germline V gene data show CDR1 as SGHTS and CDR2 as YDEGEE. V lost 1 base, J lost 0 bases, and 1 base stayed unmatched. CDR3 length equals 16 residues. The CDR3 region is CASSLRTGGSTDTQYF. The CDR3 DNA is TGTGCCAGCAGCTTGCGGACAGGGGGCAGCACAGATACGCAGTATTTT.

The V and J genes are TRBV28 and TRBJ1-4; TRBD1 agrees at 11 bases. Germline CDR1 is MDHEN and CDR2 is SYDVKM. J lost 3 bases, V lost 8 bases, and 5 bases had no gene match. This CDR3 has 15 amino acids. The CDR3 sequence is CASGGQGAANEKLFF. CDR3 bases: TGTGCCAGCGGTGGACAGGGGGCGGCTAATGAAAAACTGTTTTTT.

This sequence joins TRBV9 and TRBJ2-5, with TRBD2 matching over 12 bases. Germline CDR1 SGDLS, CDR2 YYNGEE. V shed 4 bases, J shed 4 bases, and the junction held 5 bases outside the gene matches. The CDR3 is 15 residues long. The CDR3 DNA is TGTGCCAGCAGCACACTAGCGGGGGGCTTAGAGACCCAGTACTTC. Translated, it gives CASSTLAGGLETQYF.

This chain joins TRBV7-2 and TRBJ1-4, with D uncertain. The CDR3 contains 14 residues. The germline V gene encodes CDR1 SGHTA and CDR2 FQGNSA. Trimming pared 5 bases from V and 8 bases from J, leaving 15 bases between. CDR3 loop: CASSREISWEKLFF. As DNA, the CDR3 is TGTGCCAGCAGCAGAGAGATTAGTTGGGAAAAACTGTTTTTT.